Described below is a single T cell receptor (beta chain) sequence and its context. Its antigen is currently unknown. This entry belongs to a study of Ad26.COV2.S vaccination and SARS-CoV-2 variants. Study context: Donor had been placed in the Ad26.COV2.S arm of the COV1001 trial.

Study-wide findings and caveats: Individuals receiving vaccine had higher spike-specific TCR breadth than placebo recipients did.

This CDR3 is built from 11 residues. V was pared by 6 bases and J by 5 bases, with 5 bases between. Per the germline V gene, CDR1 is ENHRY and CDR2 is SYGVKD. Measured with immunoSEQ multiplex PCR; TCRdb has only the in-frame clones, and not every one. The table records about 240,000 clones, 88% of them present only once. Noted treatment: roughly 20 received Ad26.COV2.S at low or high dose, single or two shots; about 5 received placebo; per-sample allocation not given. Material that was analyzed had been drawn on day 63 after the first vaccine or placebo injection. Its platform was an Ad26 vector, and its expressed antigen was Wuhan-strain SARS-CoV-2 spike.

The specimen comprised peripheral blood, sampled in a trial of Ad26.COV2.S vaccine versus placebo. The chain joins TRBV10-3 to TRBJ2-1; D is unresolved. This receptor was taken from a person between 18 and 60 years old who received the Ad26.COV2.S COVID-19 vaccine or a placebo. CDR3 DNA: TGTGCCATCAGGACCGACAATGAGCAGTTCTTC. This codes for CAIRTDNEQFF.